The rows below give T cell receptor beta chains drawn from one sample of a study of control samples from healthy donors and cancer patients. Repertoires were generated with immunoSEQ multiplex PCR, while TCRdb's copy carries only in-frame clones and drops some. The table has 69,000 or so clones, over 90% seen once. The sequenced sample consisted of blood. These TCRs come from a woman in her twenties or thirties in good health. Each CDR3 is given with its conserved first and last residue. Fields, in order: D gene, clone size, V gene, J gene, CDR3 DNA, CDR3 protein. A D gene is named only where the DNA matches it firmly. Clone size, where shown, is once, few, many, or a class for clones that have expanded.

TRBD1	.	TRBV14	TRBJ2-1	TGTGCCAGCAGCCAAGCCGCGACAGGGGGCGGTGAGCAGTTCTTC	CASSQAATGGGEQFF
.	.	TRBV12-3/TRBV12-4	TRBJ1-6	TGTGCCAGCAGAGACAGTTCTCATTCACCCCTCCACTTT	CASRDSSHSPLHF
TRBD2	.	TRBV7-2	TRBJ2-1	TGTGCCAGCAGCTTACTCCCGGGGGGGCCGGTGAGTGAGCAGTTCTTC	CASSLLPGGPVSEQFF
.	.	TRBV6-6	TRBJ1-2	TGTGCCAGCAGTTACTCCGGGCAGAACTTCTATGGCTACACCTTC	CASSYSGQNFYGYTF
.	.	TRBV19	TRBJ2-6	TGTGCCAGTAGTCTCGGTAGGGGGGTAGCTGGGGCCAACGTCCTGACTTTC	CASSLGRGVAGANVLTF
TRBD1	.	TRBV18	TRBJ1-1	TGTGCCAGCTCACAACAGGGGCAGAACACTGAAGCTTTCTTT	CASSQQGQNTEAFF
.	.	TRBV12-3/TRBV12-4	TRBJ1-5	TGTGCCAGCGTTCTGGAAAACAATCAGCCCCAGCATTTT	CASVLENNQPQHF
.	.	TRBV15	TRBJ1-1	TGTGCCACCAGAGTATACGGGACAAGCACTGAAGCTTTCTTT	CATRVYGTSTEAFF
TRBD2	.	TRBV3-1/TRBV3-2	TRBJ2-5	TGTGCCAGCAGCCACGGAAGGGGGCGGGGGGGCCAAGAGACCCAGTACTTC	CASSHGRGRGGQETQYF
TRBD1	.	TRBV5-1	TRBJ1-5	TGCGCCAGCAGCTTGGTCGTCACAGGGGAAAGGGATAGCAATCAGCCCCAGCATTTT	CASSLVVTGERDSNQPQHF
TRBD2	.	TRBV7-8	TRBJ2-1	TGTGCCAGCAGCTTGGGGCGGGGGGGCCTCAATGAGCAGTTCTTC	CASSLGRGGLNEQFF
.	.	TRBV18	TRBJ1-3	TGTGCCAGCTCACCAATAGATCTCTTCTCTGGAAACACCATATATTTT	CASSPIDLFSGNTIYF
.	once	TRBV19	TRBJ2-1	TGTGCCAGTAGTATATTTGACCAGGGGACCAATGAGCAGTTCTTC	CASSIFDQGTNEQFF
TRBD2	.	TRBV7-3	TRBJ2-3	TGTGCCAGCAGCTTAAGTAGCGGGGTGGAAGATACGCAGTATTTT	CASSLSSGVEDTQYF
.	.	TRBV6-6	TRBJ2-3	TGTGCCAGCAGTTACCCCGGGGGCCTGACCACAGATACGCAGTATTTT	CASSYPGGLTTDTQYF
.	.	TRBV9	TRBJ1-1	TGTGCCAGCAGGGGACAAGGTGGGGGCACTGAAGCTTTCTTT	CASRGQGGGTEAFF
.	.	TRBV25-1	TRBJ2-1	TGTGCCAGCAGTGTTTACAATGAGCAGTTCTTC	CASSVYNEQFF
.	once	TRBV11-3	TRBJ1-1	TGTGCCAGCAGCCGCGAAGCAGACACTGATTCTTTCTTT	CASSREADTDSFF
.	.	TRBV6-1	TRBJ1-6	TGTGCCAGCAGTGCAACCGGGACACCCGGGGGCTCACCCCTCCACTTT	CASSATGTPGGSPLHF
TRBD2	.	TRBV9	TRBJ2-2	TGTGCCAGCAGCGCCAGAGCGGGGACCGGGGAGCTGTTTTTT	CASSARAGTGELFF
TRBD1	.	TRBV2	TRBJ1-2	TGTGCCAGCAGTGAATGGGACAGGGTCGGGGGCTACACCTTC	CASSEWDRVGGYTF
.	.	TRBV5-1	TRBJ1-1	TGCGCCAGCAGTAGACAGAGTTTTTCGAACACTGAAGCTTTCTTT	CASSRQSFSNTEAFF
TRBD1	.	TRBV28	TRBJ2-1	TGTGCCAGCAGCCGCGGGACAGGGCGGTACAATGAGCAGTTCTTC	CASSRGTGRYNEQFF
.	.	TRBV6-6	TRBJ1-1	TGTGCCAGCAGTTACGGGACTAGCCTGAACACTGAAGCTTTCTTT	CASSYGTSLNTEAFF
TRBD2	.	TRBV5-8	TRBJ2-5	TGTGCCAGCAGCTTTCGGGGGGGCCAAGAGACCCAGTACTTC	CASSFRGGQETQYF
.	.	TRBV5-1	TRBJ1-6	TGCGCCAGCAGTCTCCTAGCACCGAGTAATTCACCCCTCCACTTT	CASSLLAPSNSPLHF
.	.	TRBV5-6	TRBJ1-1	TGTGCCAGCAGCTTGGACAGGAATGAAGCTTTCTTT	CASSLDRNEAFF
TRBD2	.	TRBV5-1	TRBJ2-2	TGCGCCAGCGGACTAGCGGGGGAGACCGGGGAGCTGTTTTTT	CASGLAGETGELFF
.	.	TRBV6-6	TRBJ1-1	TGTGCCACGACACAGAGGGGGGGCACTGAAGCTTTCTTT	CATTQRGGTEAFF
TRBD1	few	TRBV18	TRBJ1-6	TGTGCCAGCCAATACCTCGGGACAGCCAATTCACCCCTCCACTTT	CASQYLGTANSPLHF
.	.	TRBV28	TRBJ1-4	TGTGCCAGCAGCCCCCTGAGGACTAATGAAAAACTGTTTTTT	CASSPLRTNEKLFF
.	.	TRBV21-1	TRBJ1-1	TGTGCCAGCAGCAACCGACAGGGATCTACCACTGAAGCTTTCTTT	CASSNRQGSTTEAFF
.	.	TRBV11-3	TRBJ2-2	TGTGCCAGCAGCACCAACCGGTGGGGATCGAACACCGGGGAGCTGTTTTTT	CASSTNRWGSNTGELFF